This entry lists 10 T cell receptor beta chains sequenced from one sample in a study of shared clonotypes between healthy human individuals. The table came from immunoSEQ multiplex PCR; TCRdb's copy has only in-frame clones and leaves some out. Among about 2.3 million clones listed, less than 95% were seen once. Sequenced input: naive CD4+ T cells from PBMCs. As to subset: CD45RA+ positively selected. These receptors all stem from a man between 18 and 35 years old in good health. Some clones in this sample may be carry-over from other donors' samples.

The chain couples TRBV4-1 to TRBJ2-5; TRBD2 agrees at 8 bases. The V gene's germline CDR1 is MGHRA and CDR2 YSYEKL. The CDR3 totals 16 residues. The junction had 7 bases not matched to a gene; V was cut back by 0 bases and J by 4 bases. The CDR3 sequence: CASSQDGSGIGETQYF. DNA for the CDR3: TGCGCCAGCAGCCAAGATGGTAGCGGGATTGGAGAGACCCAGTACTTC.

The chain is built from TRBV27 and TRBJ1-5; the D gene is possibly TRBD1 (5 bases). With 8 bases removed from V and 7 bases from J, the gap between germline ends came to 15 bases. The germline V gene encodes CDR1 MNHEY and CDR2 SMNVEV (reference sequence). This CDR3 is built from 13 residues. The CDR3 loop reads CASLFGGNQPQHF. CDR3 sequence (DNA): TGTGCCAGCCTATTTGGGGGGAACCAGCCCCAGCATTTT.

This chain uses TRBV15 with TRBJ1-2, with 8 bases that match TRBD1. The CDR3 consists of 14 residues. Losses at the gene ends were 2 bases for V and 7 bases for J; bases not matched to a gene: 6. Germline assignment: CDR1 LNHNV and CDR2 YYDKDF (reference sequence). DNA for the CDR3: TGTGCCACCAGCAGACCCCAGGGGGCCGGTGGCTACACCTTC. The encoded protein is CATSRPQGAGGYTF.

The V and J genes are TRBV27 and TRBJ2-4, with 7 positions matching TRBD1. CDR1 MNHEY and CDR2 SMNVEV come from the germline V gene (reference sequence). V trimming: 3 bases; J trimming: 9 bases; junction bases outside the gene matches: 5. The CDR3 is made up of 13 amino acids. CDR3 coding DNA: TGTGCCAGCAGTTTGGACAGGTTAAGCATTCAGTACTTC. Translating it yields CASSLDRLSIQYF.

The V call is TRBV28, the J call TRBJ2-7, with a possible D match to TRBD1 (6 bases). Trimming removed 3 bases at V and 4 bases at J, with 13 bases between. The CDR3 consists of 14 residues. Germline CDR1 and CDR2: MDHEN and SYDVKM. CDR3 coding DNA: TGTGCCAGCAGTTTGGACAGCCGGACGTACGAGCAGTACTTC. Amino acids: CASSLDSRTYEQYF.

In the case of this clone: Additional DNA sequences in this sample encode the identical CDR3. The CDR3 nucleotides read TGTGCCTGGAGTGTACGTAGGAATGAGCAGTTCTTC. Its translation: CAWSVRRNEQFF. V is TRBV30 and J is TRBJ2-1; D ambiguous. The CDR3 covers 12 residues. V was trimmed by 0 bases and J by 7 bases, leaving 7 bases between them. CDR1 is GTSNPN, CDR2 SVGIG, per germline (reference sequence).

The V call is TRBV6-5, the J call TRBJ2-7; D possibly matches TRBD1 or TRBD2 (5 bases each). The CDR3 is 15 residues long. Germline V lookup: CDR1 MNHEY, CDR2 SVGAGI. V gave up 3 bases and J gave up 4 bases, with 16 bases separating them. CDR3 sequence reads: CASSYARDPLYEQYF. CDR3 DNA sequence: TGTGCCAGCAGTTATGCTCGGGACCCATTATACGAGCAGTACTTC.

The rearrangement links TRBV6-5 to TRBJ2-2; D call uncertain. The ends were cut back, 5 bases at V and 6 bases at J, with 13 bases in the middle. This CDR3 comprises 14 residues. Germline V gives CDR1 MNHEY, CDR2 SVGAGI. CDR3 DNA: TGTGCCAGCAGTAGGACGAATATCCCCGGGGAGCTGTTTTTT. It translates to CASSRTNIPGELFF.

This clone was seen once. The chain combines TRBV9 with TRBJ1-2, with no clear D. The CDR3 consists of 14 residues. Trimming shortened V by 3 bases and J by 7 bases, and 16 bases separated the two germline ends. The germline V gene encodes CDR1 SGDLS and CDR2 YYNGEE. Here the CDR3 reads CASSDRGLSRGYTF. The CDR3 coding sequence is TGTGCCAGCAGCGACCGCGGGCTCTCACGTGGCTACACCTTC.

The V gene is TRBV25-1, the J gene TRBJ2-3; D may be TRBD2 (6 bases). This CDR3 is 14 amino acids long. V was trimmed by 4 bases and J by 4 bases, leaving 12 bases between them. Germline-derived CDR1 and CDR2 are MGHDK and SYGVNS. The CDR3 nucleotides are TGTGCCAGCAGTGCCTCTTGGGGGGCAGATACGCAGTATTTT. It codes for CASSASWGADTQYF.